The clone carrying this T cell receptor (beta chain) was observed a single time. This entry comes from a study of memory CD8 T cells in hepatitis C reinfection. Background on the study: Samples at peak reinfection came 3 to 8 weeks post-detection.

Time point defined: peak reinfection, 3 to 8 weeks after reinfection detection. Sorted cells were sequenced directly ex vivo without any in vitro expansion. People who inject drugs from Montreal's HEPCO study were the donors. At all three reinfection time points, viable CD3+ CD8+ CD45RO- cells from a couple of donors served as controls. The CDR3 length is 13 residues. The V gene lost 3 bases and the J gene lost 5 bases, with 8 bases spanning the gap. CDR1 and CDR2 (germline): SEHNR, FQNEAQ (reference sequence). Clones were sequenced by immunoSEQ multiplex PCR, and TCRdb holds only the in-frame ones, with some missing. The sample has 35,000 to 55,000 clones, around nine tenths seen once.

The V and J genes are TRBV7-9 and TRBJ2-1; D might be TRBD2 (6 bases). Sequences were obtained from naive CD8+ T cells sorted from blood. The clonotype was recovered from a man aged 18 to 29 with hepatitis C virus infection. The CDR3 DNA reads TGTGCCAGCAGCTTGCCGGGGGACAATGAGCAGTTCTTC. This codes for CASSLPGDNEQFF.